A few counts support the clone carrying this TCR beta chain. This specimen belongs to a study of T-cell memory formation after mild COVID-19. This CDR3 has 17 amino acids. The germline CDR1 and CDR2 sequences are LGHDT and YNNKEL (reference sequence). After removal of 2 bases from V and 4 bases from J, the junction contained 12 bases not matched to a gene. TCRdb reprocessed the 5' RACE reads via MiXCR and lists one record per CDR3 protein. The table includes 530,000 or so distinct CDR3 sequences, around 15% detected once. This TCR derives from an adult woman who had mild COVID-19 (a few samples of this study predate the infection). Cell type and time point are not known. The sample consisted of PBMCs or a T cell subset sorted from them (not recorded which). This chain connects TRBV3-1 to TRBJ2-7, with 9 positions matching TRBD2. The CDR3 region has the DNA TGTGCCAGCAGCCAACTCGCGCGGGGGGGAATTCGGTACGAGCAGTACTTC. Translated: CASSQLARGGIRYEQYF.